The clone carrying this TCR beta chain was recorded at least ten times. The antigen remains unidentified. This sample's time point: newly diagnosed GD, antithyroid drugs for less than 3 months. Generation of the TCR library employed RNA extracted from PBMCs. Germline V gives CDR1 LGHNT, CDR2 FRNRAP. The V and J ends lost 4 bases and 1 base, in that order; junction bases with no gene match: 4. The CDR3 extends over 16 amino acids. These data come from a study of regulatory T cells in long-lasting Graves disease. Points from the study as a whole: Newly diagnosed Graves' patients had higher TCR diversity than persistent ones. Only a small sample size was used, which may have cut accuracy.

Arm-PCR of CDR3 regions with iRepertoire HTBI primers generated TCR beta libraries. Each CDR3 protein gets one entry after TCRdb re-called the multiplex PCR reads with MiXCR. The sample includes hundreds of thousands of distinct CDR3 sequences, roughly a sixth of them seen just once. The gene calls are TRBV12-5 and TRBJ2-2, with TRBD2 matching 9 bases. Sequenced here: peripheral blood mononuclear cells (PBMCs), sampled at new diagnosis, from a patient treated with antithyroid drugs. This clonotype was sampled from a female donor with Graves disease. CDR3 nucleotides: TGTGCTAGTGGTTACCCAGCGGGAGGGAACACCGGGGAGCTGTTTTTT. Protein: CASGYPAGGNTGELFF.